This T cell receptor (beta chain) was recovered during a study of blood T cell repertoires in COVID-19. Study-level background: Samples representing acute and convalescent COVID-19 were sourced from the United States, Italy and Spain.

Original analysis: For nucleated cells, counts were estimated from reference gene primer amplification. The repertoire was sequenced with immunoSEQ multiplex PCR; TCRdb's copy has only in-frame clones and lacks some. V and J calls and clone size are given by that table; D and trimming were obtained from the DNA. The sample records some 200,000 clones, approximately 87% being singletons. V shed 5 bases and J shed 8 bases, with 10 bases lying between them. Germline CDR1 and CDR2: LGHDT and YNNKEL (reference sequence). CDR3 length: 12 amino acids. The TCR was taken from a woman aged 45-65 years with acute or convalescent COVID-19. Source material: peripheral blood. The V gene is TRBV3-1 (or the pseudogene TRBV3-2), the J gene TRBJ2-1; D is undetermined. The CDR3 protein is CASSVHGDEQFF. The CDR3 region has the DNA TGTGCCAGCAGCGTCCACGGTGATGAGCAGTTCTTC.